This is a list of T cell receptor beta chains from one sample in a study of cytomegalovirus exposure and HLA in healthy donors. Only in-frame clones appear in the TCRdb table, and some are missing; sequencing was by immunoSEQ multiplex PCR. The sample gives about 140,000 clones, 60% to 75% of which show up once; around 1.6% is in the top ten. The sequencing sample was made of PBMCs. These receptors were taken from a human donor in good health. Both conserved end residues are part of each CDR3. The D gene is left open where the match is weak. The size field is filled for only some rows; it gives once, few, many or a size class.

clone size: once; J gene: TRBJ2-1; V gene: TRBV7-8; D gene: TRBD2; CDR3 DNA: TGTGCCAGCAGCTTAGCTCGCCGGCTAGCGGGGTCCTACAATGAGCAGTTCTTC; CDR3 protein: CASSLARRLAGSYNEQFF
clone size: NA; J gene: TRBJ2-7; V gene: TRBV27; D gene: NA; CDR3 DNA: TGTGCCAGCAGTCCTTTTGAGGGTGGAGGGCGCGAGCAGTACTTC; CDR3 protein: CASSPFEGGGREQYF
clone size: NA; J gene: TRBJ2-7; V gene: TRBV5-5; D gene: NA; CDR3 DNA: TGTGCCAGCAGCTCTCGACTAGACTACTACGAGCAGTACTTC; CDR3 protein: CASSSRLDYYEQYF
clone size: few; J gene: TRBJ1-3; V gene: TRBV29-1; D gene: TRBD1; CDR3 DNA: TGCAGCGTTGAGATCAGATTCTCGTCGACAGGGTCTGGAAACACCATATATTTT; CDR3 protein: CSVEIRFSSTGSGNTIYF
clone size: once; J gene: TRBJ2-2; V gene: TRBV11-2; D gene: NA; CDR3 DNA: TGTGCCAGCACCCTCGGTAGCGTCTCGAACACCGGGGAGCTGTTTTTT; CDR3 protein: CASTLGSVSNTGELFF
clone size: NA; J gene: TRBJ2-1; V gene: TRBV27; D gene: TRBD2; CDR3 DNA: TGTGCCAGCAGTTTATCTCTAGCGGGAGATTACAATGAGCAGTTCTTC; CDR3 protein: CASSLSLAGDYNEQFF
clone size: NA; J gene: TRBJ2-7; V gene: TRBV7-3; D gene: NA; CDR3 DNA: TGTGCCAGCAGCTTGGCTGGGCAGTACTTC; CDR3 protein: CASSLAGQYF
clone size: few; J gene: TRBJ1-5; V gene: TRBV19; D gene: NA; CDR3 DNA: TGTGCCAGTAGTATTGGAGGGTGGCAGCCCCAGCATTTT; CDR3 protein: CASSIGGWQPQHF
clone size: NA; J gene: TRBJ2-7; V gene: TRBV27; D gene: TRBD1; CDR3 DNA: TGTGCCAGCAGTTTGTTGATCCCAGGGGGCTACCACGAGCAGTACTTC; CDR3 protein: CASSLLIPGGYHEQYF
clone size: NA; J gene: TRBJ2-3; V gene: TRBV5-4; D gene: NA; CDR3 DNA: TGTGCCAGCAGCCCGGGGGATACAGATACGCAGTATTTT; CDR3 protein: CASSPGDTDTQYF
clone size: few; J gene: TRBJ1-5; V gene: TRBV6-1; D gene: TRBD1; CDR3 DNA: TGTGCCAGCAGTGTTTTCCACACCACAGGGGTGGGTCAGCCCCAGCATTTT; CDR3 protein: CASSVFHTTGVGQPQHF
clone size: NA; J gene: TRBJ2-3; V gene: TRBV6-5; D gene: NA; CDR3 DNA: TGTGCCAGCAGCCAAACACAGGGTACCACAGATACGCAGTATTTT; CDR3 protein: CASSQTQGTTDTQYF
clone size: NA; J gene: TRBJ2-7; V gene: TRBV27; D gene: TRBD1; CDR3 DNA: TGTGCCAGCAGCCCCTCGGGACAGGTGTACCACGAGCAGTACTTC; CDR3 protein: CASSPSGQVYHEQYF
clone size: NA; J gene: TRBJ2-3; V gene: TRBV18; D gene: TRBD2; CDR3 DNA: TGTGCCAGCTCACCTCTAGCGGAGGGTACGCAGTATTTT; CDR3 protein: CASSPLAEGTQYF
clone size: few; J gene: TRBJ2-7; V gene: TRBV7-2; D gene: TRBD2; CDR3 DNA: TGTGCCAGCAGCTTACGGGCGGGAGTCATCGGTTACGAGCAGTACTTC; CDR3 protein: CASSLRAGVIGYEQYF
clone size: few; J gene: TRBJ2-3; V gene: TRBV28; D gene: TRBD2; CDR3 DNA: TGTGCCAGCAGCCCAGGACTAGCGGCGCCGGATACGCAGTATTTT; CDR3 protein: CASSPGLAAPDTQYF
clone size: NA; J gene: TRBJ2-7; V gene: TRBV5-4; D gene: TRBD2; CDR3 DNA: TGTGCCAGCAGCCCCTCCGGGGGACTAACCTACGAGCAGTACTTC; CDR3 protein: CASSPSGGLTYEQYF
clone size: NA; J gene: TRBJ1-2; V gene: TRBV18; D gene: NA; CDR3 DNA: TGTGCCAGCTCACCGCTCCGAGATAACTATGGCTACACCTTC; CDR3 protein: CASSPLRDNYGYTF
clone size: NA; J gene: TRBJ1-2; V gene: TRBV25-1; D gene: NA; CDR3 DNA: TGTGCCAGCAGTGCTTCGACCCAGGACTATGGCTACACCTTC; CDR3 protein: CASSASTQDYGYTF
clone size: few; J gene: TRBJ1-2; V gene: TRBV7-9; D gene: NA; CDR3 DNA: TGTGCCAGCAGCTTAGCGCTAAGGACAGAAGGCTACACCTTC; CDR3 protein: CASSLALRTEGYTF
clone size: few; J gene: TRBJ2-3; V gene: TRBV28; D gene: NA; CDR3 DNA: TGTGCCAGCAGTTTAGACACCATCACAGATACGCAGTATTTT; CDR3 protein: CASSLDTITDTQYF
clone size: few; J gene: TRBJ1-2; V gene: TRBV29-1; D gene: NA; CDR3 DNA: TGCAGCGTTGGGGCGGGGGGATATGGCTACACCTTC; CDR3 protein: CSVGAGGYGYTF
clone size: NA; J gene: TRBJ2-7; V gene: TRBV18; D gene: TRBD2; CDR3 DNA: TGTGCCAGCCAGGCCGCTAGCGGGGGATACGAGCAGTACTTC; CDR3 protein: CASQAASGGYEQYF
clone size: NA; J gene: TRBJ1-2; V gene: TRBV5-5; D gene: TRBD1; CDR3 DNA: TGTGCCAGCAGCTCCCAGGGGGTGGACTATGGCTACACCTTC; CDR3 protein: CASSSQGVDYGYTF
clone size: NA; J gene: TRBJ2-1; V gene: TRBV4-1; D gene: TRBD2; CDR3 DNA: TGCGCCAGCAGCCAAGCGGGGTTCGGGGGGAAGGGTCCGCAGTTCTTC; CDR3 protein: CASSQAGFGGKGPQFF
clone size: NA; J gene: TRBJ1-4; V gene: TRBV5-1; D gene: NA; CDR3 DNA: TGCGCCAGCAGCCGGGGAGACTTTAATGAAAAACTGTTTTTT; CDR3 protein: CASSRGDFNEKLFF
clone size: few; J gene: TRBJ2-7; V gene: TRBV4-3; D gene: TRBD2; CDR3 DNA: TGCGCCAGCAGCCAAGAGCCCCAGACTAGCGGGCGTGTGGGGGGCGAGCAGTACTTC; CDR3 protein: CASSQEPQTSGRVGGEQYF
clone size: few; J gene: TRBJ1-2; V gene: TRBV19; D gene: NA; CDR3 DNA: TGTGCCAGTACCTGGACAGCTAACTATGGCTACACCTTC; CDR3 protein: CASTWTANYGYTF